The entry that follows covers one T cell receptor (beta chain) sequence. The target antigen is unknown. The source of the sample is a study of shared clonotypes between healthy human individuals. Notes on the study in general: Exclusively blood specimens were collected; tissue repertoires likely differ. Measured sharing among donors was expected to vary with sequencing depth.

The authors loaded around 220 ng DNA, 28,000 or so T cell genomes, into sorted-subset replicate PCRs. This table comes from immunoSEQ multiplex PCR, and its TCRdb copy is limited to in-frame clones, with some not included. The sample records 90,000 to 150,000 clones, 68% being singletons. CDR1 and CDR2 (germline): SGHNT, YENEEA. The CDR3 has 14 residues. Trimming cost V 5 bases and J 0 bases, with 9 bases left between them. The specimen sequenced was memory CD8+ T cells sorted from blood. The subset here: CD45RO+ cells pooled with CCR7-negative TemRA cells. V and J are TRBV11-3 and TRBJ2-3; D call uncertain. The TCR comes from a young woman in good health. CDR3 nucleotide sequence: TGTGCCAGCAGCCGAAGCGACAGCACAGATACGCAGTATTTT. Translating gives CASSRSDSTDTQYF.